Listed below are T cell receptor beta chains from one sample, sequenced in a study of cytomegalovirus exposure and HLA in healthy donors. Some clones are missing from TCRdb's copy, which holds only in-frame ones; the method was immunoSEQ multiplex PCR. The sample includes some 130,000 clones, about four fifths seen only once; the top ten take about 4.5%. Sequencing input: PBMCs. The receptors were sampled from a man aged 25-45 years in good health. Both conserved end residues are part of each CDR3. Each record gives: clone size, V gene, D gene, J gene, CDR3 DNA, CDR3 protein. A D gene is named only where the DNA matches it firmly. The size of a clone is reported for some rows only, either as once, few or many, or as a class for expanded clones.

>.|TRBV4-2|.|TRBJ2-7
TGTGCCAGCAGCCAACCCCCGGGCTACGAGCAGTACTTC
CASSQPPGYEQYF
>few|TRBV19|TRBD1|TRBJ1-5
TGTGCCAGTAGTCCCCTGACAGGGGTAAGCCAGCCCCAGCATTTT
CASSPLTGVSQPQHF
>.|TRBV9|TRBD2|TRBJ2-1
TGTGCCAGCAGCTTCACTAGCGTCTCCTACAATGAGCAGTTCTTC
CASSFTSVSYNEQFF
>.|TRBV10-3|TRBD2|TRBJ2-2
TGTGCCATCAGGGTGACTAGCGGGAGCCCCGGGGAGCTGTTTTTT
CAIRVTSGSPGELFF
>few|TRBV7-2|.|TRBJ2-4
TGTGCCAGCAGCCCACCCCTCCGGAAAAACATTCAGTACTTC
CASSPPLRKNIQYF
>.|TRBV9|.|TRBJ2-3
TGTGCCAGCAGCCTATCGGTCAGTCGGGATGGAGATACGCAGTATTTT
CASSLSVSRDGDTQYF
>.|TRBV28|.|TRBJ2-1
TGTGCCAGCACTCCCGGGCAGGGCTACAATGAGCAGTTCTTC
CASTPGQGYNEQFF
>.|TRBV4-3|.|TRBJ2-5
TGCGCCAGCAGTTCACGCGTTCAAGAGACCCAGTACTTC
CASSSRVQETQYF
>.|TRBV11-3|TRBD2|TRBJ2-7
TGTGCCAGCAGCTCCCGAGGTGGTAGCGGGGGTAGCTACGAGCAGTACTTC
CASSSRGGSGGSYEQYF
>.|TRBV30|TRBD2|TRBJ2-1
TGTGCCTGGACCAGGACTAGCGGGATCTCCTACAATGAGCAGTTCTTC
CAWTRTSGISYNEQFF
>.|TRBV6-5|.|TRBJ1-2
TGTGCCAGCAGTTACTCGATACAAGGGGGATATGGCTACACCTTC
CASSYSIQGGYGYTF
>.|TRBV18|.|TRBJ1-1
TGTGCCAGCTCACCGTCCAGGAGGGGCACTGAAGCTTTCTTT
CASSPSRRGTEAFF
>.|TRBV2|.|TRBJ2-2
TGTGCCAGCAGTGCCCAGGGCCCCACCGGGGAGCTGTTTTTT
CASSAQGPTGELFF
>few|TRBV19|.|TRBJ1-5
TGTGCCAGTAGTCCTTACACAGGAGGCAATCAGCCCCAGCATTTT
CASSPYTGGNQPQHF
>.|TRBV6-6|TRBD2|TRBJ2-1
TGTGCCGTCCTGGGGAGCGGGAGGGCACATGAGCAGTTCTTC
CAVLGSGRAHEQFF
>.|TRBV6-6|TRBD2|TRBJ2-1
TGTGCCAGCAGTCCTCTAGCGGGAGGGCCCAATGAGCAGTTCTTC
CASSPLAGGPNEQFF
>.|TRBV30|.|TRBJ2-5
TGTGCCTGGAGTGTGGTATCAGGGGCGATGGAGACCCAGTACTTC
CAWSVVSGAMETQYF
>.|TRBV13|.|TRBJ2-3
TGTGCCAGCAGCTTATCCAGCGGACCCACAGATACGCAGTATTTT
CASSLSSGPTDTQYF
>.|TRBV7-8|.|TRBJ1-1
TGTGCCAGCAGCTCTGCTAGGGGGGGCGATACTGAAGCTTTCTTT
CASSSARGGDTEAFF
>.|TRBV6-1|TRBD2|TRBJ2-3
TGTGCCAGCAGCGGGACTAGCGGGAGAACAGATACGCAGTATTTT
CASSGTSGRTDTQYF
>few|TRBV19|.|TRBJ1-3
TGTGCCAGTAGTTCACCGGGACTCTCTTTCTCTGGAAACACCATATATTTT
CASSSPGLSFSGNTIYF
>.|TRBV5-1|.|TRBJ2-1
TGCGCCAGCAGCTTGTTTCTAGTGACGAGCTCCTACAATGAGCAGTTCTTC
CASSLFLVTSSYNEQFF
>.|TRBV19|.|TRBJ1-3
TGTGCCAGTAGTGCGCCGGGCAGGGCTGACTCTGGAAACACCATATATTTT
CASSAPGRADSGNTIYF
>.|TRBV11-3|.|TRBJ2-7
TGTGCCAGCAGCTTAGGGAGGGGCCGATCCTACGAGCAGTACTTC
CASSLGRGRSYEQYF
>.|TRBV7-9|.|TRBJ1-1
TGTGCCAGCAGCTTCGGGCCAAGTGGACAGCTGAACGCTTTCTTT
CASSFGPSGQLNAFF
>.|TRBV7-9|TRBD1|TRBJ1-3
TGTGCCAGCAGCTCCGGGACAGGGGGTCCTGGCGGAAACACCATATATTTT
CASSSGTGGPGGNTIYF